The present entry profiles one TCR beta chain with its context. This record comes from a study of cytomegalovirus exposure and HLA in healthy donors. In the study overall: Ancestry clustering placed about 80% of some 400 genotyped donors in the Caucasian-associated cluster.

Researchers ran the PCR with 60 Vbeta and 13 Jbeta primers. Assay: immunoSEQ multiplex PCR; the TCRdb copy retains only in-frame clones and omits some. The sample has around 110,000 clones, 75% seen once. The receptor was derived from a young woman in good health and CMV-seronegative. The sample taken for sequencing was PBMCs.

The CDR3 DNA follows: TGTGCCAGCAGCTCCCGCGAAAAACCCGGGGAGCTGTTTTTT. Protein sequence: CASSSREKPGELFF. This chain links TRBV9 with TRBJ2-2; D call uncertain. The CDR3 length is 14 residues. The germline gives CDR1 SGDLS, CDR2 YYNGEE. V lost 4 bases and J lost 6, with 13 bases in between. The whole variable domain, filled in from reference TRBV9 and TRBJ2-2, reads DSGVTQTPKHLITATGQRVTLRCSPRSGDLSVYWYQQSLDQGLQFLIQYYNGEERAKGNILERFSAQQFPDLHSELNLSSLELGDSALYFCASSSREKPGELFFGEGSRLTVL.